Listed here are 18 T cell receptor beta chains from one sample, sequenced in a study of shared clonotypes between healthy human individuals. Using immunoSEQ multiplex PCR, the repertoire was profiled, and TCRdb retains in-frame clones only, with some absent. The sample yields some 700,000 clones, about 90% seen once. Input material: memory CD8+ T cells from PBMCs. The subset was: CD45RO+ cells pooled with CCR7-negative TemRA cells. These receptor sequences come from a man aged 18-30 years in good health. Some clones in this sample may be carry-over from other donors' samples.

The V and J genes are TRBV27 and TRBJ2-1, with TRBD2 as a possible D gene (6 bases). Germline values: CDR1 MNHEY, CDR2 SMNVEV (reference sequence). The V gene lost 4 bases and the J gene lost 3 bases, with 10 bases spanning the gap. This CDR3 contains 14 residues. The CDR3 bases are TGTGCCAGCAGTTGGGACTTAAACTACAATGAGCAGTTCTTC. Protein sequence: CASSWDLNYNEQFF.

This CDR3 reads CASSALAAPYNEQFF. The CDR3 coding sequence is TGTGCCAGCAGTGCATTAGCGGCCCCCTACAATGAGCAGTTCTTC. The rearrangement uses TRBV27 and TRBJ2-1; tentatively, D is TRBD2 (6 bases). Germline V gene lookup returns CDR1 MNHEY and CDR2 SMNVEV (reference sequence). CDR3 size: 15 residues. V was shortened by 5 bases and J by 2 bases, with 13 bases between the two germline ends.

The gene calls are TRBV28 and TRBJ1-2; TRBD1 aligns across 9 bases. The CDR3 loop spans 14 amino acids. Germline loops: CDR1 MDHEN, CDR2 SYDVKM. The V gene end was trimmed by 8 bases and the J gene end by 8 bases; junction bases not matched to a gene: 12. The CDR3 DNA is TGTGCCAGCCGAGAACTGACAGGGGGTGCGGGCTACACCTTC. The encoded protein is CASRELTGGAGYTF.

The chain recombines TRBV13 with TRBJ2-3; TRBD2 aligns across 13 bases. Germline assignment: CDR1 PRHDT and CDR2 FYEKMQ (reference sequence). V was clipped by 5 bases and J by 6 bases; unmatched bases: 14. This CDR3 has 18 residues. The CDR3 spells CASSARLAGGFPGDTQYF. The DNA of the CDR3 is TGTGCCAGCAGCGCAAGACTAGCGGGAGGTTTTCCGGGGGATACGCAGTATTTT. The entire variable domain, with the rest obtained from reference TRBV13 and TRBJ2-3, is as follows: AAGVIQSPRHLIKEKRETATLKCYPIPRHDTVYWYQQGPGQDPQFLISFYEKMQSDKGSIPDRFSAQQFSDYHSELNMSSLELGDSALYFCASSARLAGGFPGDTQYFGPGTRLTVL.

Here the CDR3 DNA reads TGTGCCAGCAGTTACACGGGCCTCGAGCAGTTCTTC. Its translation is CASSYTGLEQFF. The chain is built from TRBV6-5 and TRBJ2-1; D gene unclear. The CDR3 is made up of 12 amino acids. The germline V and J ends were trimmed by 2 bases and 10 bases, with 9 bases remaining between them. The germline CDR1 and CDR2 sequences are MNHEY and SVGAGI.

The V gene is TRBV6-6, the J gene TRBJ2-5, with D hard to call. CDR3 length: 12 residues. From germline, CDR1 is MNHNY and CDR2 SVGAGI (reference sequence). The V end was cut by 2 bases, the J end by 5 bases, with 6 bases between. The CDR3 spells CASSYSLETQYF. CDR3 in DNA: TGTGCCAGCAGTTACAGTCTTGAGACCCAGTACTTC.

CDR3 DNA: TGTGCCAGCAGCTTCGGGATTGTTAAACCGAACACCGGGGAGCTGTTTTTT. Its protein product is CASSFGIVKPNTGELFF. This chain joins TRBV7-9 and TRBJ2-2, with D possibly matching TRBD2 (5 bases). V was pared by 3 bases and J by 0 bases, with 14 bases between. The CDR3 is 17 residues long. Germline values: CDR1 SEHNR, CDR2 FQNEAQ (reference sequence). Supplemented by reference TRBV7-9 and TRBJ2-2, the full variable domain reads DTGVSQNPRHKITKRGQNVTFRCDPISEHNRLYWYRQTLGQGPEFLTYFQNEAQLEKSRLLSDRFSAERPKGSFSTLEIQRTEQGDSAMYLCASSFGIVKPNTGELFFGEGSRLTVL.

The chain recombines TRBV6-5 with TRBJ2-5, with TRBD2 identical over 12 bases. The CDR3 is made up of 13 amino acids. Germline CDR1 reads MNHEY; CDR2 reads SVGAGI. V gave up 10 bases and J gave up 3 bases; unmatched junction bases: 3. The CDR3 loop is CATRLAGEETQYF. As DNA, the CDR3 is TGTGCCACGAGACTAGCGGGAGAAGAGACCCAGTACTTC.

The chain is built from TRBV5-1 and TRBJ2-7; D is ambiguous. The germline gives CDR1 SGHRS, CDR2 YFSETQ. CDR3 length: 14 amino acids. V dropped 2 bases and J dropped 2 bases, with 11 bases sitting between them. CDR3 sequence (DNA): TGCGCCAGCAGCTTCGCAGTTCCCACCTACGAGCAGTACTTC. Translated: CASSFAVPTYEQYF.

The chain links TRBV9 to TRBJ1-2; no firm D call. With 4 bases removed from V and 8 bases from J, the gap between germline ends came to 18 bases. CDR1 is SGDLS, CDR2 YYNGEE, per germline. The CDR3 length is 14 residues. CDR3 sequence reads: CASSLGGELLGYTF. CDR3 coding DNA: TGTGCCAGCAGCCTAGGAGGAGAACTATTAGGCTACACCTTC.

The V call is TRBV27, the J call TRBJ2-3; D could derive from TRBD1 or TRBD2 (5 bases each). The CDR3 has 16 amino acids. Between the trimmed V and J ends, which lost 3 bases and 2 bases, there was a span of 15 bases. CDR1 and CDR2 (germline): MNHEY, SMNVEV (reference sequence). The CDR3 loop reads CASSLQGAPYTDTQYF. CDR3 DNA: TGTGCCAGCAGTTTGCAGGGAGCCCCTTACACAGATACGCAGTATTTT.

The rearrangement uses TRBV19 and TRBJ1-4; D unclear. CDR1 LNHDA and CDR2 SQIVND come from the germline V gene (reference sequence). V lost 7 bases to trimming and J lost 0 bases, with 6 bases between them. This CDR3 has 13 residues. CDR3 coding DNA: TGTGCCAGTATGGAAGCAACTAATGAAAAACTGTTTTTT. This codes for CASMEATNEKLFF.

The CDR3 nucleotides read TGTGCCAGCAGCTACACGCGCGGGAGGGGCTCCTACGAGCAGTACTTC. It specifies CASSYTRGRGSYEQYF. This chain uses TRBV6-5 with TRBJ2-7, with 9 nucleotides matching TRBD2. The CDR3 sequence is 16 residues long. V was pared by 6 bases and J by 0 bases, with 9 bases of the junction left unmatched. Germline CDR1 is MNHEY and CDR2 is SVGAGI.

This chain uses TRBV10-2 with TRBJ2-5, with D perhaps TRBD1 (6 bases). The CDR3 runs to 17 residues. Trimming removed 5 bases from V and 3 bases from J, with 22 bases in between. Germline V gene data show CDR1 as WSHSY and CDR2 as SAAADI. The CDR3 sequence is CASSTGYLKGGEETQYF. CDR3 sequence (DNA): TGCGCCAGCAGTACAGGGTACCTAAAAGGGGGAGAAGAGACCCAGTACTTC.

As to this clone: The identical CDR3 is also encoded by other nucleotide sequences in the sample. The rearrangement uses TRBV19 and TRBJ2-5; the D is unclear. Trimming left V 5 bases short and J 5 bases short, with 6 bases between. Germline V gene lookup returns CDR1 LNHDA and CDR2 SQIVND (reference sequence). CDR3 size: 11 residues. This CDR3 is CASSSQETQYF. CDR3 bases: TGTGCCAGTAGTTCCCAGGAGACCCAGTACTTC.

The chain has TRBV4-1 and TRBJ2-1, with D tentatively TRBD2 (6 bases). The germline V gene has CDR1 MGHRA and CDR2 YSYEKL. V lost 1 base and J lost 2, with 18 bases in between. This CDR3 region has 18 residues. CDR3: CASSQVNKGLSTYNEQFF. In nucleotides, the CDR3 is TGCGCCAGCAGCCAAGTTAATAAAGGACTATCAACCTACAATGAGCAGTTCTTC.

This clone was detected a few times. The rearrangement uses TRBV27 and TRBJ1-2, with 9 positions matching TRBD1. V gave up 8 bases and J gave up 6 bases; unmatched junction bases: 7. CDR1 MNHEY and CDR2 SMNVEV come from the germline V gene (reference sequence). The CDR3 runs 13 residues. The CDR3 sequence: CASAGGTGHGYTF. In DNA, the CDR3 is TGTGCCAGCGCAGGGGGGACAGGGCATGGCTACACCTTC.

The rearrangement uses TRBV10-3 and TRBJ2-1; 12 bases are shared with TRBD2. The CDR3 is made up of 17 amino acids. Germline V gene lookup returns CDR1 ENHRY and CDR2 SYGVKD. V shed 2 bases and J 7 bases; nucleotides not matched to a gene: 9. In nucleotides, the CDR3 is TGTGCCATCAGTGAGGGTCCGGCTAGCGGGAGGGGGAATGAGCAGTTCTTC. It yields the protein CAISEGPASGRGNEQFF.